Detailed here is one TCR beta chain. What it recognizes is unknown. This sample is part of a study of cytomegalovirus exposure and HLA in healthy donors. Regarding the study as a whole: A later examination showed that TCR association rates differed by HLA locus, with DRB1 most and HLA-C fewest.

The CDR3 length is 14 residues. Germline assignment: CDR1 SGHTA and CDR2 FQGTGA. V gave up 8 bases and J gave up 4 bases, with 17 bases separating them. The PCR ran on 60 Vbeta and 13 Jbeta primers. Sequencing was performed with immunoSEQ multiplex PCR; in TCRdb, only in-frame clones are kept and a portion is missing. The sample carries about 120,000 clones, around 72% recorded once. The sequencing sample was made of PBMCs. This TCR was sampled from a man under 40 in good health and CMV-seronegative. The chain couples TRBV7-3 to TRBJ1-1, with D possibly matching TRBD1 (5 bases). The CDR3 DNA sequence: TGTGCCAGCTCACCAGGGATTCATAGCACTGAAGCTTTCTTT. Amino acids: CASSPGIHSTEAFF.